This entry lists 16 T cell receptor beta chains sequenced from one sample in a study of T cells in localized non-small cell lung cancer. Assay: immunoSEQ multiplex PCR; the TCRdb copy retains only in-frame clones and omits some. The table records approximately 1,500 clones, 26% of them present only once. The sequences come from lung tumor tissue, collected before any cancer treatment. These receptors all stem from a man aged 40 to 70 with stage I lung adenocarcinoma.

This chain uses TRBV28 with TRBJ2-7; D is unresolved. CDR3 length: 12 residues. Germline V gives CDR1 MDHEN, CDR2 SYDVKM. The V end was cut by 6 bases, the J end by 7 bases, with 13 bases between. The CDR3 nucleotides are TGTGCCAGCAGGGGAAGGGTGCGGGAGCAGTACTTC. It encodes CASRGRVREQYF. Using reference TRBV28 and TRBJ2-7 for the parts outside the CDR3, the full variable domain is DVKVTQSSRYLVKRTGEKVFLECVQDMDHENMFWYRQDPGLGLRLIYFSYDVKMKEKGDIPEGYSVSREKKERFSLILESASTNQTSMYLCASRGRVREQYFGPGTRLTVT.

This clone appeared a few times. This sequence joins TRBV15 and TRBJ2-5; tentative D call: TRBD1 (6 bases). CDR3 length: 15 amino acids. Trimming cost V 2 bases and J 1 base, with 11 bases left between them. From germline, CDR1 is LNHNV and CDR2 YYDKDF (reference sequence). CDR3 sequence (DNA): TGTGCCACCAGCAGACCCGGACAGCGCCAAGAGACCCAGTACTTC. Amino acid sequence: CATSRPGQRQETQYF.

This clone is termed medium-sized. The chain couples TRBV11-3 to TRBJ2-7; the D is unclear. Trimming stripped 0 bases from V and 0 bases from J, with 6 bases between. CDR1 SGHNT and CDR2 YENEEA come from the germline V gene. The CDR3 covers 14 residues. CDR3 residues: CASSLEVTSYEQYF. Written as DNA, the CDR3 is TGTGCCAGCAGCTTAGAGGTCACCTCCTACGAGCAGTACTTC. The whole variable domain, remainder taken from reference TRBV11-3 and TRBJ2-7, is EAGVVQSPRYKIIEKKQPVAFWCNPISGHNTLYWYLQNLGQGPELLIRYENEEAVDDSQLPKDRFSAERLKGVDSTLKIQPAELGDSAVYLCASSLEVTSYEQYFGPGTRLTVT.

This clone was picked up a small number of times. V is TRBV29-1 and J is TRBJ1-2, with 8 positions matching TRBD1. This CDR3 is 15 amino acids long. Germline assignment: CDR1 SQVTM and CDR2 ANQGSEA. J lost 0 bases, V lost 4 bases, and 7 bases had no gene match. DNA for the CDR3: TGCAGCGTTGGCCGGGACAGGACCGCTAACTATGGCTACACCTTC. As protein: CSVGRDRTANYGYTF.

The chain recombines TRBV28 with TRBJ2-7; D may match TRBD1 or TRBD2 (6 bases each). V was shortened by 6 bases and J by 2 bases, with 14 bases between the two germline ends. The length of the CDR3 is 14 residues. The germline V gene encodes CDR1 MDHEN and CDR2 SYDVKM. CDR3 region: CASRGGLTAYEQYF. In nucleotides, the CDR3 is TGTGCCAGCAGAGGGGGACTTACTGCCTACGAGCAGTACTTC. Full variable domain (rest looked up from reference TRBV28 and TRBJ2-7): DVKVTQSSRYLVKRTGEKVFLECVQDMDHENMFWYRQDPGLGLRLIYFSYDVKMKEKGDIPEGYSVSREKKERFSLILESASTNQTSMYLCASRGGLTAYEQYFGPGTRLTVT.

By share, this clone ranks as medium-sized. V usage is TRBV9 and J usage is TRBJ2-7, with D tentatively TRBD2 (5 bases). Germline V gives CDR1 SGDLS, CDR2 YYNGEE. The CDR3 is 17 residues long. V was shortened by 5 bases and J by 1 base, with 22 bases between the two germline ends. Written as DNA, the CDR3 is TGTGCCAGCAGAGAAGGACTTGACAATTACTATTCCTACGAGCAGTACTTC. It yields the protein CASREGLDNYYSYEQYF.

In its sample, this clone was seen a few times. The rearrangement uses TRBV12-2 and TRBJ1-5; TRBD1, as called in the table, went unchecked against the DNA. TRBV12-2 is designated a pseudogene. CDR3 length equals 15 residues. This CDR3 is CASRLTGQGNQPQHF. In DNA, the CDR3 is TGTGCAAGTCGCTTAACAGGACAGGGCAATCAGCCCCAGCATTTT.

The sample holds a few counts of this clone. Germline and junction disagree at one end, which may indicate a read error. There is an ambiguous or unread base here, so the residue it gives is written X. This chain connects TRBV7-1 to TRBJ2-5; D is unclear. TRBV7-1 is an ORF for which the function is uncertain. This CDR3 has 13 amino acids. DNA of the CDR3: TGTGCCAGCAGCTCCGAGGTCCAAGRGACCCAGTACTTC. Residues: CASSSEVQXTQYF.

The V gene is TRBV19, the J gene TRBJ1-5; 7 bases line up with TRBD1. CDR1 is LNHDA and CDR2 is SQIVND in the germline V gene (reference sequence). V shed 6 bases, J shed 3 bases, and the junction held 5 bases outside the gene matches. The length of the CDR3 is 14 residues. The CDR3 sequence is CASSQTGFNQPQHF. CDR3 DNA: TGTGCCAGTAGCCAGACAGGGTTCAATCAGCCCCAGCATTTT.

This clone was found a few times. Compared with germline, one end of the junction differs, possibly owing to a read error. The chain combines TRBV11-3 with TRBJ2-5, with D maybe TRBD1 (8 bases). From germline, CDR1 is SGHNT and CDR2 YENEEA. The CDR3 runs 14 residues. CDR3 residues: CASSFGQGGETQYF. CDR3 coding DNA: TGTGCTAGCAGCTTTGGACAGGGAGGGGAGACCCAGTACTTC.

The chain has TRBV10-2 and TRBJ1-2; 9 nucleotides match TRBD1. The germline V gene has CDR1 WSHSY and CDR2 SAAADI. CDR3 length: 16 amino acids. With V trimmed by 9 bases and J by 9 bases, 20 bases remained unmatched. CDR3 in amino acids: CARPATGGWVGLSYTF. As DNA, the CDR3 is TGCGCCAGACCGGCAACAGGGGGCTGGGTTGGGTTAAGCTACACCTTC.

The V gene is TRBV11-3, the J gene TRBJ2-2; TRBD2 matches 8 bases. The CDR3 has 16 residues. Germline V CDR1 and CDR2: SGHNT, YENEEA. J lost 7 bases, V lost 5 bases, and 12 bases had no gene match. In DNA form, the CDR3 reads TGTGCCAGCAGCCCCCGTAGCGGGATGTTTGACGGGGAGCTGTTTTTT. This translates into CASSPRSGMFDGELFF.

The chain joins TRBV23-1 to TRBJ1-1, with unresolved D. TRBV23-1 qualifies as an ORF whose function is uncertain. V shed 6 bases and J shed 4 bases, with 24 bases lying between them. This CDR3 contains 17 residues. The chain's CDR3 is CASSQARPGRLFTEAFF. CDR3 bases: TGCGCCAGCAGCCAGGCGAGACCCGGGCGCCTTTTCACTGAAGCTTTCTTT.

This clone rates as large. The chain has TRBV11-3 and TRBJ2-7; TRBD1 might be the D (6 bases). V lost 5 bases and J lost 5, with 19 bases in between. The CDR3 extends over 15 amino acids. Germline V lookup: CDR1 SGHNT, CDR2 YENEEA. The CDR3 spells CASSGNRESFHEQYF. CDR3 DNA sequence: TGTGCCAGCAGCGGGAACAGGGAATCATTCCACGAGCAGTACTTC.

The chain has TRBV29-1 and TRBJ1-1, with 7 bases lining up with TRBD1. Germline assignment: CDR1 SQVTM and CDR2 ANQGSEA. Trimming cost V 8 bases and J 5 bases; bases outside gene matches: 8. The CDR3 covers 12 residues. The CDR3 sequence is CSSGTVNTEAFF. Here the CDR3 DNA reads TGCAGCTCGGGGACAGTCAATACTGAAGCTTTCTTT.

Only a few counts were recorded for this clone. The V gene is TRBV15, the J gene TRBJ2-7, with D perhaps matching TRBD2 (6 bases). The ends were cut back, 0 bases at V and 2 bases at J, with 11 bases in the middle. The germline V gene encodes CDR1 LNHNV and CDR2 YYDKDF (reference sequence). This CDR3 comprises 15 residues. CDR3 in amino acids: CATSRDSGLTYEQYF. The CDR3 coding sequence is TGTGCCACCAGCAGAGATAGCGGACTGACCTACGAGCAGTACTTC.